This record looks at one T cell receptor (beta chain) sequence and its context. Its antigen is not known. These data belong to a study of T cell repertoires in cytomegalovirus infection. Study as a whole: Public TCR beta signatures indicated both CMV infection and matching HLA type. Study-level points and caveats: Across the ex vivo response, the dominant clonotypes were HLA-C-restricted CMV-specific TCR beta clonotypes. Pooled public TCR beta family frequency picked out CMV carriers with the relevant HLA.

TCRdb re-derived calls from the reads in MiXCR, one entry per CDR3 protein. The sample lists approximately 500,000 distinct CDR3 sequences, roughly 12% occurring once. V lost 1 base, J lost 6 bases, and 20 bases lay in between. CDR3 length equals 18 residues. Germline V CDR1 and CDR2: SGHRS, YFSETQ. This receptor was obtained from a human donor in good health (CMV status not recorded). Some clones in this sample may be carry-over from other donors' samples. The sequenced sample was PBMCs. The rearrangement links TRBV5-1 to TRBJ1-6, with a tentative D call TRBD1 (5 bases). DNA of the CDR3: TGCGCCAGCAGCTTGCAACAGGCCCTAATCGGGGGTAATTCACCCCTCCACTTT. Residues: CASSLQQALIGGNSPLHF.